This T cell receptor (beta chain) derives from a study of beta chain features in type 1 diabetes. Study-level information: Taken together, all samples contributed approximately 110 million examined sorted cells. General study findings and limits: Cells carrying high TCR expression could end up over-represented when cDNA is sequenced. Type 1 diabetes patients showed a moderate but significant shortening of TCRB CDR3s in all four CD4+ subsets. Comparison showed that naive, central memory and Treg TCRB repertoires appeared more similar among patients than among healthy donors.

Reverse transcription of all isolated RNA meant that expressed TCRB transcripts were sequenced. Using immunoSEQ multiplex PCR, the repertoire was profiled, and TCRdb retains in-frame clones only, with some absent. The sample lists 160,000 or so clones; 7% to 9.5% were seen once. Remarks on this clone: Its antigen is undetermined.

V gave up 4 bases and J gave up 4 bases; unmatched junction bases: 7. The CDR3 spans 16 residues. CDR1 and CDR2 (germline): SNHLY, FYNNEI. A CD45RO/CCR7/CD25/CD127/CD95/CD27 panel sorted naive, central memory, regulatory and stem cell-like memory CD4+ cells. Sequencing was performed on central memory CD4+ T cells from blood. The receptor's source is a woman aged 25 to 39 with type 1 diabetes. The V call is TRBV2, the J call TRBJ2-1, with TRBD2 identical over 10 bases. CDR3 DNA: TGTGCCAGCAGTGCCTGGACTAGCGGAAAATACAATGAGCAGTTCTTC. Amino acid sequence: CASSAWTSGKYNEQFF. Full variable domain (remainder filled in from reference TRBV2 and TRBJ2-1): EPEVTQTPSHQVTQMGQEVILRCVPISNHLYFYWYRQILGQKVEFLVSFYNNEISEKSEIFDDQFSVERPDGSNFTLKIRSTKLEDSAMYFCASSAWTSGKYNEQFFGPGTRLTVL.